This is a list of T cell receptor beta chains from one sample in a study of CD8 T cells in ankylosing spondylitis. TCRdb analysed the 5' RACE reads with MiXCR anew, one entry per CDR3 protein. The table shows approximately 150,000 distinct CDR3 sequences, with around 42% occurring only once. Sequencing used synovial fluid, either unsorted or a sorted T cell fraction (not recorded which). The source of these receptors is a male donor with ankylosing spondylitis. Each CDR3 is given with its conserved first and last residue. The order of the fields is CDR3 length, clone size, D gene, J gene, V gene, CDR3 protein, CDR3 DNA. D genes are given only for firm matches. Size is stated for part of the rows, as once, few or many counts, or as a class when the clone is expanded.

14	few	.	TRBJ1-2	TRBV12-3/TRBV12-4	CASTSRGSNYGYTF	TGTGCCAGCACCTCAAGGGGTTCTAACTATGGCTACACCTTC
17	once	TRBD2	TRBJ2-3	TRBV2	CASGGTSGTASTDTQYF	TGTGCCAGCGGGGGGACTAGCGGGACGGCTAGCACAGATACGCAGTATTTT
11	.	.	TRBJ2-1	TRBV20-1	CSHQHHNEQFF	TGCAGTCACCAACATCACAATGAGCAGTTCTTC
15	many	.	TRBJ2-6	TRBV11-2	CASSLGSSGANVLTF	TGTGCCAGCAGCTTAGGGAGCTCTGGGGCCAACGTCCTGACTTTC
11	.	.	TRBJ2-1	TRBV20-1	CSAGNWDEQFF	TGCAGTGCTGGAAACTGGGATGAGCAGTTCTTC
15	few	TRBD2	TRBJ2-3	TRBV4-1	CASSPSGGAADTQYF	TGCGCCAGCAGCCCTAGCGGGGGGGCTGCAGATACGCAGTATTTT
14	.	.	TRBJ2-5	TRBV10-3	CAISFSGGKETQYF	TGTGCCATCAGTTTTTCCGGGGGTAAAGAGACCCAGTACTTC
13	.	.	TRBJ2-7	TRBV18	CASSPTGDYEQYF	TGTGCCAGCTCACCAACGGGGGATTACGAGCAGTACTTC
17	.	.	TRBJ1-6	TRBV7-9	CASSLERVGSYNSPLHF	TGTGCCAGCAGCTTAGAAAGGGTTGGCTCCTATAATTCACCCCTCCACTTT
13	.	.	TRBJ1-1	TRBV3-1	CASSAGSIGEAFF	TGTGCCAGCAGTGCAGGGTCTATCGGTGAAGCTTTCTTT
16	.	TRBD2	TRBJ2-3	TRBV12-3/TRBV12-4	CASSLRLALSTDTQYF	TGTGCCAGCAGTCTAAGACTAGCCCTCAGCACAGATACGCAGTATTTT
15	.	.	TRBJ1-2	TRBV5-1	CASSLITGENYGYTF	TGCGCCAGCAGCTTGATTACAGGAGAAAACTATGGCTACACCTTC
16	.	.	TRBJ2-1	TRBV24-1	CATSDLGTASLDEQFF	TGTGCCACCAGTGATTTGGGGACGGCGTCCTTGGATGAGCAGTTCTTC
13	once	TRBD1	TRBJ1-1	TRBV29-1	CSVETGGRTEAFF	TGCAGCGTAGAGACAGGGGGAAGGACTGAAGCTTTCTTT
13	.	.	TRBJ2-2	TRBV6-2/TRBV6-3	CASKAVATGELFF	TGTGCCAGCAAAGCAGTGGCCACCGGGGAGCTGTTTTTT
17	.	TRBD2	TRBJ2-1	TRBV7-9	CASSLLGGEDPYNEQFF	TGTGCCAGCAGCTTACTCGGGGGGGAGGACCCCTACAATGAGCAGTTCTTC
14	.	TRBD1	TRBJ1-1	TRBV4-1	CASSQGQGGTEAFF	TGCGCCAGCAGCCAAGGCCAGGGGGGAACTGAAGCTTTCTTT
15	.	.	TRBJ1-1	TRBV9	CASSVFPGLNTEAFF	TGTGCCAGCAGCGTATTCCCCGGGCTGAACACTGAAGCTTTCTTT
14	many	.	TRBJ1-2	TRBV2	CASIGPEENYGYTF	TGTGCCAGCATTGGGCCAGAAGAAAACTATGGCTACACCTTC
15	many	.	TRBJ2-2	TRBV13	CASRTHRDWIGELFF	TGTGCCAGCAGAACGCACAGGGATTGGATCGGGGAGCTGTTTTTT
16	.	TRBD2	TRBJ2-1	TRBV6-2/TRBV6-3	CASSGSGLAQYNEQFF	TGTGCCAGCAGTGGATCGGGACTAGCTCAGTACAATGAGCAGTTCTTC
14	.	.	TRBJ2-7	TRBV4-1	CASSLGTRNYEQYF	TGCGCCAGCAGCCTGGGGACAAGAAACTACGAGCAGTACTTC
16	.	TRBD2	TRBJ2-4	TRBV4-1	CASSQGLAGDQNIQYF	TGCGCCAGCAGCCAGGGACTAGCGGGAGACCAAAACATTCAGTACTTC
19	.	TRBD2	TRBJ2-1	TRBV4-2	CASSQVVLAENENYNEQFF	TGTGCCAGCAGCCAAGTGGTACTAGCGGAAAACGAAAACTACAATGAGCAGTTCTTC
14	many	TRBD1	TRBJ2-3	TRBV20-1	CSARDKQGADTQYF	TGCAGTGCTAGAGATAAACAGGGGGCAGATACGCAGTATTTT
14	large	TRBD2	TRBJ2-5	TRBV29-1	CSVNRLAGGETQYF	TGCAGCGTTAATCGACTAGCGGGAGGGGAGACCCAGTACTTC
16	few	TRBD2	TRBJ2-1	TRBV28	CASSPAASGRNNEQFF	TGTGCCAGCAGCCCCGCGGCTAGCGGACGCAACAATGAGCAGTTCTTC
16	.	TRBD1	TRBJ1-5	TRBV3-1	CASSPGQEYSNQPQHF	TGTGCCAGCAGCCCGGGACAGGAATATAGCAATCAGCCCCAGCATTTT
18	.	TRBD1	TRBJ2-3	TRBV28	CASSPLLGQGARPDTQYF	TGTGCCAGCAGCCCCCTTTTGGGACAGGGTGCGAGGCCAGATACGCAGTATTTT
11	once	.	TRBJ1-2	TRBV25-1	CASSTAYGYTF	TGTGCCAGCAGTACAGCGTATGGCTACACCTTC
16	.	TRBD1	TRBJ2-7	TRBV12-3/TRBV12-4	CASSPRLDRGLYEQYF	TGTGCCAGCAGTCCGCGCCTGGACAGGGGCTTATACGAGCAGTACTTC
14	.	TRBD1	TRBJ1-1	TRBV4-3	CASSQDRSNTEAFF	TGCGCCAGCAGCCAGGACAGGTCGAACACTGAAGCTTTCTTT
14	few	.	TRBJ1-2	TRBV20-1	CSACDRSSFYGYTF	TGCAGTGCTTGCGATAGGTCGAGCTTCTATGGCTACACCTTC
16	.	.	TRBJ2-2	TRBV19	CASSTGKVPNTGELFF	TGTGCCAGTAGTACTGGGAAGGTTCCGAACACCGGGGAGCTGTTTTTT
20	once	TRBD1	TRBJ2-1	TRBV11-2	CASSPIRPANRDRSYNEQFF	TGTGCCAGCAGCCCGATCCGACCGGCTAACCGGGACAGATCCTACAATGAGCAGTTCTTC
16	.	.	TRBJ2-3	TRBV27	CASSAGTSRRTDTQYF	TGTGCCAGCAGCGCAGGGACTTCCCGCCGGACAGATACGCAGTATTTT
17	.	TRBD2	TRBJ2-1	TRBV3-1	CASSQDPGLAGINEQFF	TGTGCCAGCAGCCAGGACCCGGGACTAGCGGGGATAAATGAGCAGTTCTTC
20	few	.	TRBJ1-2	TRBV4-1	CASSLRWVGKRLGRFYGYTF	TGCGCCAGCAGCTTAAGATGGGTCGGGAAACGTCTCGGTCGATTCTATGGCTACACCTTC
15	.	.	TRBJ2-3	TRBV6-4	CASSDSPQGADTQYF	TGTGCCAGCAGTGACTCACCGCAGGGTGCAGATACGCAGTATTTT
16	.	TRBD1	TRBJ2-1	TRBV29-1	CSASSRKGQAPNEQFF	TGCAGCGCCTCGTCACGTAAGGGACAGGCCCCCAATGAGCAGTTCTTC
13	.	.	TRBJ2-1	TRBV5-1	CASSLSGGDEQFF	TGCGCCAGCAGCTTGTCGGGTGGCGATGAGCAGTTCTTC
17	few	TRBD1	TRBJ1-1	TRBV7-9	CASSPIGQAGMNTEAFF	TGTGCCAGCAGCCCTATTGGACAGGCCGGGATGAACACTGAAGCTTTCTTT
18	.	TRBD1	TRBJ1-2	TRBV5-1	CASSLWRGQGAFNYGYTF	TGCGCCAGCAGCTTGTGGAGGGGACAGGGGGCTTTCAACTATGGCTACACCTTC
16	few	.	TRBJ2-1	TRBV11-2	CASSPQDTQLNNEQFF	TGTGCCAGCAGCCCGCAGGACACCCAGCTTAACAATGAGCAGTTCTTC
13	.	TRBD1	TRBJ2-7	TRBV27	CASSWTGTYEQYF	TGTGCCAGCAGTTGGACAGGGACCTACGAGCAGTACTTC
19	.	.	TRBJ2-3	TRBV28	CASSSDIYREQTSTDTQYF	TGTGCCAGCAGCTCCGACATTTATCGGGAGCAGACTAGCACAGATACGCAGTATTTT
15	.	TRBD2	TRBJ2-7	TRBV7-8	CASSLRLAGEAEQYF	TGTGCCAGCAGCTTAAGACTAGCGGGAGAGGCCGAGCAGTACTTC
15	.	.	TRBJ2-7	TRBV4-2	CASSQEPLSSYEQYF	TGTGCCAGCAGCCAAGAGCCATTGAGCTCCTACGAGCAGTACTTC
15	few	TRBD1	TRBJ1-1	TRBV27	CASSSMTGGGNEAFF	TGTGCCAGCAGTTCTATGACAGGGGGTGGAAATGAAGCTTTCTTT
16	.	.	TRBJ1-1	TRBV3-1	CASSQDLWEGDTEAFF	TGTGCCAGCAGCCAAGATCTTTGGGAGGGGGACACTGAAGCTTTCTTT